The present TCR beta chain was sequenced within a study of patients and donors after allogeneic stem cell transplantation. TCRdb re-derived calls from the RT-PCR reads in MiXCR, one entry per CDR3 protein. The data hold approximately 170,000 distinct CDR3 sequences, with 30% observed a single time. V was pared by 4 bases and J by 5 bases, with 14 bases between. The germline V gene encodes CDR1 MDHEN and CDR2 SYDVKM. The CDR3 has 14 amino acids. The receptor comes from a human donor who was either an allogeneic HSCT recipient or a stem cell or donor lymphocyte infusion donor (not recorded which). It is not recorded whose cells these are; they may come from a transplant donor. This chain connects TRBV28 to TRBJ1-1; D is unresolved. Source material: blood, either unsorted or a sorted T cell fraction (not recorded which). This CDR3 is CASSYRSKVTEAFF. CDR3 DNA sequence: TGTGCCAGCAGTTACCGCTCGAAGGTGACTGAAGCTTTCTTT.